This TCR beta chain stems from a study of Graves' ophthalmopathy and Graves' hyperthyroidism. As the template, RNA transcripts were used to amplify TCR beta CDR3 regions. HTBI primers primed a first-round RT-PCR, and a second-round multiplex PCR followed. TCRdb analysed the multiplex PCR reads with MiXCR anew, one entry per CDR3 protein. The repertoire holds a few hundred thousand distinct CDR3 sequences, with under 45% as singletons. In this sample, this clonotype turned up a few times. Germline V lookup: CDR1 SGHVS, CDR2 FQNEAQ. CDR3 length: 20 residues. V dropped 1 base and J dropped 6; count of bases not matched to a gene: 19.

The genes are TRBV7-8 and TRBJ2-3, with 10 nucleotides matching TRBD2. Input material: peripheral blood or thyroid tissue (not recorded which). This TCR derives from an adult man with Graves' hyperthyroidism. The CDR3 sequence: CASSLVAGGIGLAGADTQYF. Here the CDR3 DNA reads TGTGCCAGCAGCTTAGTTGCAGGGGGAATTGGGCTAGCGGGAGCGGATACGCAGTATTTT.